This T cell receptor (beta chain) comes out of a study of T cell changes during pregnancy in multiple sclerosis. The method was immunoSEQ multiplex PCR; TCRdb's version includes in-frame clones alone and lacks a portion of them. The sample includes 33,000 or so clones, around 90% of them seen just once. The length of the CDR3 is 15 residues. Trimming removed 1 base from V and 4 bases from J; junction bases left unmatched: 2. From germline, CDR1 is SGHNT and CDR2 YENEEA. Here the sequenced sample was peripheral blood, taken in the third trimester of pregnancy. This sequence originates from a female donor in good health, enrolled as a control in a pregnancy study. The chain couples TRBV11-3 to TRBJ2-1; 9 bases align to TRBD2. DNA for the CDR3: TGTGCCAGCAGCTTAGGCGGGGGGGGATACAATGAGCAGTTCTTC. This sequence encodes CASSLGGGGYNEQFF.